This section outlines one T cell receptor (beta chain) sequence together with its context. Antigen unknown. V lost 3 bases, J lost 0 bases, and 9 bases stayed unmatched. The V gene's germline CDR1 is SGDLS and CDR2 YYNGEE. This CDR3 has 19 residues. The source of the sample is a study of T cell responses to AZD1222 COVID-19 vaccine. Findings and limits, study-wide: Just a handful of people given AZD1222 tested seropositive at baseline. Donors in the cohort were predominantly white British and more often female, and clonal diversity was possibly underestimated. Spike-specific TCR repertoires showed rising breadth and depth after two AZD1222 doses. There were vaccine-associated CD4 TCRs across spike, dominant at 160-218 and 743-854.

The table came from immunoSEQ multiplex PCR; TCRdb's copy has only in-frame clones and leaves some out. The data show around 90,000 clones, 80% to 90% seen once. This clonotype was sampled from an adult in good health. This rearrangement joins TRBV9 to TRBJ2-6; 10 nucleotides align to TRBD2. The source material was peripheral blood, sampled on day 0 of AZD1222 vaccination. This chain's CDR3 is CASSEHLAGGNSGANVLTF. CDR3 coding DNA: TGTGCCAGCAGCGAACACTTAGCGGGGGGAAACTCTGGGGCCAACGTCCTGACTTTC. Full variable domain (outside the CDR3, taken from reference TRBV9 and TRBJ2-6): DSGVTQTPKHLITATGQRVTLRCSPRSGDLSVYWYQQSLDQGLQFLIQYYNGEERAKGNILERFSAQQFPDLHSELNLSSLELGDSALYFCASSEHLAGGNSGANVLTFGAGSRLTVL.